This is a list of T cell receptor beta chains from one sample in a study of T-cell reconstitution after alpha-beta-depleted transplantation in children. TCRdb processed the PCR reads anew with MiXCR; each CDR3 protein has one entry. The table has tens of thousands of distinct CDR3 sequences, roughly 5% seen once. The specimen comprised PBMCs, mostly from graft donor cells, sampled 60 days after TCRalphabeta/CD19-depleted stem cell transplant. These receptors were collected from a female patient aged 2 to 10 who had a stem cell transplant for aplastic anemia, so the T cells may come from the graft donor. Both conserved end residues are part of each CDR3. The D gene is left open where the match is weak. Clone size is shown for a subset of rows, as once, few, many or a class of expanded clone.

TRBV5-1	TRBD2	TRBJ2-3	19	many	CASSPGWGPGLAAQDTQYF	TGCGCCAGCAGCCCAGGATGGGGCCCGGGACTAGCGGCACAAGATACGCAGTATTTT
TRBV12-3/TRBV12-4	NA	TRBJ2-1	14	many	CASSLGFTANEQFF	TGTGCCAGCAGTTTAGGCTTTACCGCCAATGAGCAGTTCTTC
TRBV7-6	NA	TRBJ1-1	15	many	CASSPPLGDNTEAFF	TGTGCCAGCAGCCCCCCGCTGGGGGATAACACTGAAGCTTTCTTT
TRBV20-1	NA	TRBJ2-5	14	many	CSARSNRIQETQYF	TGCAGTGCTAGATCCAATAGGATCCAAGAGACCCAGTACTTC
TRBV10-3	NA	TRBJ1-4	13	many	CAISAGFGEKLFF	TGTGCCATCAGTGCAGGGTTCGGTGAAAAACTGTTTTTT
TRBV7-2	TRBD1	TRBJ2-7	14	many	CASSHSDRMYEQYF	TGTGCCAGCAGCCACTCGGACAGGATGTACGAGCAGTACTTC
TRBV5-1	TRBD2	TRBJ2-3	14	many	CASSFREGTDTQYF	TGCGCCAGCAGCTTTCGGGAGGGCACAGATACGCAGTATTTT
TRBV15	NA	TRBJ2-7	17	many	CATSRGGGIRRAYEQYF	TGTGCCACCAGCAGAGGAGGTGGGATCAGGAGGGCCTACGAGCAGTACTTC
TRBV2	NA	TRBJ2-3	12	many	CASSADTDTQYF	TGTGCCAGCAGTGCTGACACAGATACGCAGTATTTT
TRBV2	TRBD1	TRBJ2-1	19	many	CASSERSLSRTGRGNEQFF	TGTGCCAGCAGTGAACGGAGTCTTAGCAGGACAGGGCGCGGGAATGAGCAGTTCTTC
TRBV10-3	TRBD1	TRBJ2-5	19	many	CAISDPRGTGRSIQETQYF	TGTGCCATCAGTGACCCACGGGGGACAGGGCGAAGTATCCAAGAGACCCAGTACTTC
TRBV12-5	NA	TRBJ1-1	14	NA	CASRSGVEDTEAFF	TGTGCTAGTCGTTCAGGGGTTGAAGACACTGAAGCTTTCTTT
TRBV7-9	TRBD1	TRBJ2-7	15	NA	CASSLGTGKGYEQYF	TGTGCCAGCAGCTTAGGGACAGGGAAGGGGTACGAGCAGTACTTC